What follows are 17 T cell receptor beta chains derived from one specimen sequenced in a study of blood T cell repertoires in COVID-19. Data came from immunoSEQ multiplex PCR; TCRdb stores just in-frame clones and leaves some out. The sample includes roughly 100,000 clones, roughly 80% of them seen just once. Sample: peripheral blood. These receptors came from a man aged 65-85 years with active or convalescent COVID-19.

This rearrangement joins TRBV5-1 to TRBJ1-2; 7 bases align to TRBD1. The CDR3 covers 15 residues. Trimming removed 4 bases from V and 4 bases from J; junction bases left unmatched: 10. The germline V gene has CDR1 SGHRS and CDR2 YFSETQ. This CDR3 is CASSPGDSLGYGYTF. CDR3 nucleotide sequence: TGCGCCAGCAGCCCCGGGGACAGCCTTGGCTATGGCTACACCTTC.

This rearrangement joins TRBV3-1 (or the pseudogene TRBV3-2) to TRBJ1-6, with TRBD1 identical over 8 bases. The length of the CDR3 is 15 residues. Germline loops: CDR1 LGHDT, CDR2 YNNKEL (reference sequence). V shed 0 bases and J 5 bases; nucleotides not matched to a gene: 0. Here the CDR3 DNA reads TGTGCCAGCAGCCAAGAGGACAGGGATAATTCACCCCTCCACTTT. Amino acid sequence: CASSQEDRDNSPLHF.

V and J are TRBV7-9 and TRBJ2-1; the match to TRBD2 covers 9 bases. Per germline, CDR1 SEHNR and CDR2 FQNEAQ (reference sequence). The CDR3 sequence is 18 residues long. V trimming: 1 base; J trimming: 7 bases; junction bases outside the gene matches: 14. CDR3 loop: CASSLVLSWLAGRNEQFF. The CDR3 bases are TGTGCCAGCAGCTTAGTCTTGAGTTGGCTAGCGGGGAGGAATGAGCAGTTCTTC.

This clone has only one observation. The CDR3 DNA sequence: TGCGCCAGCAGCCATACCCAAACGAGGGGGGGGAATGAAAAACTGTTTTTT. This codes for CASSHTQTRGGNEKLFF. The chain links TRBV4-1 to TRBJ1-4; tentative D call: TRBD1 (6 bases). Trimming shortened V by 3 bases and J by 5 bases, and 19 bases separated the two germline ends. Germline V lookup: CDR1 MGHRA, CDR2 YSYEKL. The CDR3 has 17 amino acids.

The CDR3 is CASSLFRTSGRAVGYWNEQFF. CDR3 bases: TGTGCCAGCAGTTTATTCCGGACTAGCGGGAGGGCCGTGGGTTATTGGAATGAGCAGTTCTTC. This chain connects TRBV28 to TRBJ2-1, with 15 bases lining up with TRBD2. Trimming cost V 1 base and J 7 bases; bases outside gene matches: 17. This CDR3 spans 21 amino acids. Germline CDR1 is MDHEN and CDR2 is SYDVKM. The entire variable domain, with the rest obtained from reference TRBV28 and TRBJ2-1, is as follows: DVKVTQSSRYLVKRTGEKVFLECVQDMDHENMFWYRQDPGLGLRLIYFSYDVKMKEKGDIPEGYSVSREKKERFSLILESASTNQTSMYLCASSLFRTSGRAVGYWNEQFFGPGTRLTVL.

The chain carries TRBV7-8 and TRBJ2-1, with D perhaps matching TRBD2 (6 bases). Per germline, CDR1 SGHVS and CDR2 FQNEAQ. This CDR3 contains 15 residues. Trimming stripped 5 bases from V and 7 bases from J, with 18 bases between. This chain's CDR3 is CASSLRELALNEQFF. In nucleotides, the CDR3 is TGTGCCAGCAGCCTCCGGGAACTAGCCCTGAATGAGCAGTTCTTC.

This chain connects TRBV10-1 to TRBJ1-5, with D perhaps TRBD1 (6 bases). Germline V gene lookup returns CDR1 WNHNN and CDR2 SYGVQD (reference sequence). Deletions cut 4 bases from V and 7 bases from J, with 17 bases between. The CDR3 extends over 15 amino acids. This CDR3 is CASSVPGRGRQPQHF. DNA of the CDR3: TGCGCCAGCAGTGTCCCGGGGAGGGGGAGGCAGCCCCAGCATTTT.

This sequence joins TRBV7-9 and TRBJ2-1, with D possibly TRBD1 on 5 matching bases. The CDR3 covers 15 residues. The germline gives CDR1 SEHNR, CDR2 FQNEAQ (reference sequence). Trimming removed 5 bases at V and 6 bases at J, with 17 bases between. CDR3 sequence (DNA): TGTGCCAGCAGCCCCCCCGGCAGGGTGGTCAATGAGCAGTTCTTC. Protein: CASSPPGRVVNEQFF. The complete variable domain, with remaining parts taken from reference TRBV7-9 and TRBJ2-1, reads DTGVSQNPRHKITKRGQNVTFRCDPISEHNRLYWYRQTLGQGPEFLTYFQNEAQLEKSRLLSDRFSAERPKGSFSTLEIQRTEQGDSAMYLCASSPPGRVVNEQFFGPGTRLTVL.

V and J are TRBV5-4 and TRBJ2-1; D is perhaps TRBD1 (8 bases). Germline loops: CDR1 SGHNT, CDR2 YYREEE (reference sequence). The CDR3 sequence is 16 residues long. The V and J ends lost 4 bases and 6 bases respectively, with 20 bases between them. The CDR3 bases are TGTGCCAGCAGCACAATCCAGGGGGCGGGGGCCAATGAGCAGTTCTTC. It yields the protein CASSTIQGAGANEQFF.

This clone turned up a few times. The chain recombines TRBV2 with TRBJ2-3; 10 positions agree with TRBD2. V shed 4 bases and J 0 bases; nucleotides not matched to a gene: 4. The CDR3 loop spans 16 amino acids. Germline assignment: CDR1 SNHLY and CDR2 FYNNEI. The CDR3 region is CASSGKRGGSTDTQYF. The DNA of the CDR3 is TGTGCCAGCAGTGGAAAGCGGGGGGGGAGCACAGATACGCAGTATTTT.

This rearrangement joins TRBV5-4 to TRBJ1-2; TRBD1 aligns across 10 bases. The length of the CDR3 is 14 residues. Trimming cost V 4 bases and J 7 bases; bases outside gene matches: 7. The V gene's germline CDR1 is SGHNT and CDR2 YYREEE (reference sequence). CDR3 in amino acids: CASSADRGRRGYTF. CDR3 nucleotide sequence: TGTGCCAGCAGCGCCGACAGGGGGCGTCGTGGCTACACCTTC.

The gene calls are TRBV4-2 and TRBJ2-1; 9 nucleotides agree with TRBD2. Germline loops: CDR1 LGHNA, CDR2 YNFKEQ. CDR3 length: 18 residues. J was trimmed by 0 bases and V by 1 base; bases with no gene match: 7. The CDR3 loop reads CASSQVPLAGRSYNEQFF. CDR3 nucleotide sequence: TGTGCCAGCAGCCAAGTACCGCTAGCGGGGCGCTCCTACAATGAGCAGTTCTTC.

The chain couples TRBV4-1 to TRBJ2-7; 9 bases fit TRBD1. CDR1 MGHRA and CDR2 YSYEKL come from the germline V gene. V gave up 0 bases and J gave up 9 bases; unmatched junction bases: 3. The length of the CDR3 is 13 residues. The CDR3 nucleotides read TGCGCCAGCAGCCAAGACCAGGACAGGGGGCAGTACTTC. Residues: CASSQDQDRGQYF.

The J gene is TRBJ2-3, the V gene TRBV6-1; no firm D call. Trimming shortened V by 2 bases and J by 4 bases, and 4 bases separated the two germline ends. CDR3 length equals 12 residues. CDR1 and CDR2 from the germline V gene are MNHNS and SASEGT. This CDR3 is CASSEPADTQYF. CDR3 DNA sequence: TGTGCCAGCAGTGAACCGGCAGATACGCAGTATTTT.

The CDR3 sequence: CASIGGADYEQYF. The CDR3 DNA reads TGTGCCAGCATTGGGGGGGCCGACTACGAGCAGTACTTC. The chain recombines TRBV6-5 with TRBJ2-7; possibly TRBD2 for D (7 bases). The length of the CDR3 is 13 residues. V was shortened by 7 bases and J by 3 bases, with 13 bases between the two germline ends. Germline values: CDR1 MNHEY, CDR2 SVGAGI.

The CDR3 loop reads CASSQSGAKNIQYF. In nucleotides, the CDR3 is TGTGCCAGCAGCCAATCGGGTGCCAAAAACATTCAGTACTTC. This sequence joins TRBV3-1 (or the pseudogene TRBV3-2) and TRBJ2-4; D gene unclear. Trimming removed 2 bases from V and 1 base from J, with 6 bases in between. The CDR3 spans 14 residues. Per the germline V gene, CDR1 is LGHDT and CDR2 is YNNKEL (reference sequence).

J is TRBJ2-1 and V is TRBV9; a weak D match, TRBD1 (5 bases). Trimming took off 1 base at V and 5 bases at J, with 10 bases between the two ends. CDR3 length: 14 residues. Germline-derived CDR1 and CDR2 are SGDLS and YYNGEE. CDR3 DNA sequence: TGTGCCAGCAGCGTAATACAGGCTAACAATGAGCAGTTCTTC. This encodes CASSVIQANNEQFF.